This note documents a single T cell receptor beta chain sequence. The data belong to a study of blood T cell repertoires in COVID-19. Background on the study: Collection of acute and convalescent COVID-19 samples took place in the United States, Italy and Spain.

In the authors' workflow: Amplified reference gene primers provided the basis for estimating nucleated cell counts. The protocol was immunoSEQ multiplex PCR, while the TCRdb copy is restricted to in-frame clones and leaves out a portion. V, J and clone size were drawn from that table, and D and trimming were deduced from the DNA. This table has fewer than 250,000 clones, roughly 86% appearing once. The CDR3 is made up of 17 amino acids. After removal of 1 base from V and 4 bases from J, the junction contained 8 bases not matched to a gene. CDR1 SGHTA and CDR2 FQGNSA come from the germline V gene. The receptor's source is a man aged 55 to 70 with acute or convalescent COVID-19. V is TRBV7-2 and J is TRBJ2-1; 9 bases line up with TRBD2. Source material: peripheral blood. The CDR3 protein is CASSLGGGGAVYNEQFF. DNA for the CDR3: TGTGCCAGCAGCTTAGGAGGCGGGGGGGCGGTGTACAATGAGCAGTTCTTC.